This TCR beta chain was captured in a study of blood T cell repertoires in COVID-19 (dated by TCRdb to about 2020). Broadly, across the study: Samples from collaborators originated in the United States, Italy and Spain and spanned both the acute and convalescent phases of COVID-19. HLA class I and class II types, where available, came from metadata supplied by the sample provider rather than from assay-based typing. Sample metadata almost always included a de-identified subject ID, COVID-19 status, age in years and sex. The samples were drawn from the first 160 participants of the ongoing ImmuneRACE study and from 1,200 or so subjects provided by 6 global collaborators. A freely available public database, intended as a resource for researchers studying the immune response to SARS-CoV-2, is where the repertoires were released. Deeply sampled blood TCRbeta repertoires from subjects exposed to, actively infected with, or recovered from COVID-19 were included in the dataset. The material from the prospective study consisted of cDNA or gDNA derived from T cells, B-cell-depleted T cells, or PBMCs.

Beyond this particular receptor, the publication reports: The amount of clinical and demographic metadata varied by source and participant and was provided uncurated.

There are 13 amino acids in the CDR3, from cysteine to phenylalanine inclusive. Only the CDR3 portion is preserved as DNA: 39 bases, with reading frame beginning at the first base. Looking up the germline V gene yields CDR1 ENHRY and CDR2 SYGVKD. Trimming removed 8 bases from V and 4 bases from J, leaving 11 bases between the germline ends. TCRbeta CDR3 regions were amplified from genomic DNA using the immunoSEQ Assay, a bias-controlled multiplex PCR. Under the source paper's analysis protocol: Nucleated cell counts per sample were estimated from amplification of reference gene primers within the assay. To quantify the absolute abundance of each unique TCRbeta CDR3 rearrangement, sequence reads were collapsed and filtered. For each sample, productive Simpson clonality was calculated as the square root of Simpson's diversity index across productive rearrangements. TCRdb obtained this table from immuneACCESS and retained in-frame rearrangements with V and J assigned. These tables miss some clones; where compared with another copy, unresolved V genes account for less than half of the shortfall, and the remainder is unexplained. From that table come the V and J calls and clone size; the DNA was used to work out D and trimming. A total of roughly 120,000 clones appear in this sample, 75% to 90% of them only once. Jointly, the top ten make up more than 25% of the sample.

Each collaborating institution followed its own protocols to collect whole blood in K2EDTA tubes. Collaborator samples were shipped for TCRbeta analysis as frozen whole blood, isolated PBMCs, or DNA extracted from either sample type. Regarding this clone: Its recognized antigen is unknown. Base-call qualities are not available, and no considerably larger clone is one nucleotide away.

The sample taken for sequencing was peripheral blood. The receptor chain draws on TRBV10-3 and TRBJ1-4; 5 matching bases give a weak D call of TRBD1. This receptor was identified in a woman aged 65 to 85 with acute or convalescent COVID-19. The nucleotide sequence is TGTGCCATCGCGGGGGGAAATAATGAAAAACTGTTTTTT. It encodes CAIAGGNNEKLFF.